The 2 T cell receptor beta chains presented below share a single source sample, sequenced in a study of T cells in localized non-small cell lung cancer (TCRdb year 2020). Library construction relied on the immunoSEQ multiplex PCR assay. This is the immuneACCESS table as TCRdb keeps it, with only in-frame sequences that have V and J called. A part of the clones is gone; compared with another copy, unresolved V genes explain less than half, and the rest is unexplained. In this sample the table shows about 79,000 clones, about 88% of which occur a single time. Around a fifth of the sample belongs to the ten largest clones. The starting material was peripheral blood, obtained before any cancer treatment. Source of these receptors: a woman aged 35-70 years with stage I squamous cell lung carcinoma.

The V and J genes are TRBV6-1 and TRBJ1-6; 7 nucleotides agree with TRBD1. CDR3 length equals 18 residues. Germline CDR1 reads MNHNS; CDR2 reads SASEGT. The J segment lost 6 bases and the V segment lost 4 bases, leaving 15 bases of the junction unmatched. The DNA of the CDR3 is TGTGCCAGCAGTGGAATGTGGGGGGACAGTGGGGGTAATTCACCCCTCCACTTT. This codes for CASSGMWGDSGGNSPLHF.

The chain is built from TRBV11-1 and TRBJ1-2, with a possible D match to TRBD1 (6 bases). Germline lookup yields CDR1 SGHAT and CDR2 FQDESV (reference sequence). The germline V and J ends were trimmed by 5 bases and 8 bases, with 15 bases remaining between them. The CDR3 loop spans 13 amino acids. This CDR3 reads CASSGTPGDGYTF. CDR3 in DNA: TGTGCCAGCAGCGGCACCCCAGGGGACGGCTACACCTTC.